The text below deals with one T cell receptor beta chain. Its antigen remains undetermined. Base quality data are lacking; no much larger clone is found one base away. According to the study, the label for this sample's time point signals: week 5, during vaccination. Every vaccine dose consisted of 300 ug of a 20-mer mutant IDH1 peptide in Montanide, administered subcutaneously together with topical imiquimod. Newly diagnosed WHO grade 3 or 4 IDH1-mutant astrocytomas showing loss of nuclear ATRX were present in the donors. The samples were drawn from NOA16, a multicentre, single-arm, open-label phase I trial in Germany that tested a mutant IDH1 peptide vaccine in humans for the first time. Genomic DNA for TCRB sequencing was isolated from EDTA blood with the DNeasy Blood and Tissue Kit. From the cysteine up to the phenylalanine, the CDR3 has a length of 15 residues. The only DNA kept is the CDR3, 45 bases in frame from the first base. V ends up 0 bases short and J 6 bases short, with an unmatched junction base count of 6. CDR1 is given as SGDLS and CDR2 as YYNGEE, both from the germline V gene.

This entry belongs to a study of a mutant IDH1 vaccine in newly diagnosed glioma (dated by TCRdb to the early 2020s). For context, the study as a whole: Across visits V03 through V10, patients got a total of eight vaccinations, given in weeks 1, 3, 5, 7, 11, 15, 19 and 23. In the chemotherapy-containing groups, vaccination started alongside temozolomide cycles, whereas in patients who had radiotherapy alone it started 4-6 weeks after radiotherapy. Of the approximately 30 treated patients, approximately 60% were male and approximately 38% were female, and a mean age of roughly 40 years was recorded. Before enrollment, patients had received standard therapy of radiotherapy alone, temozolomide alone, or radiochemotherapy with temozolomide; most received the combination. Peripheral blood was collected at six visits: V03 (baseline), V05, V07, V10, V12 and V13. For exploratory analyses, longitudinal TCRB deep sequencing was carried out in about 25 treated patients wherever samples were available. Summary of the overall study and its limitations: Vaccine-induced immune responses across multiple MHC alleles were detected in approximately 93% of patients. The authors stated that sample limitations prevented analyses of patient blood samples from being reproduced. Selection of PBMC samples for TCRB deep sequencing was based on availability. Changes in the top peripheral T cell clonotypes picked up by TCRB sequencing did not appear to be linked to pseudoprogression.

The library was produced with the immunoSEQ multiplex PCR assay. Rearranged TCR beta chain sequences were amplified using the hsTCRB Kit according to the manufacturer's protocol. Sequencing of TCRB libraries was carried out on an Illumina MiSeq. Concerning the study's data processing: The kit vendor's proprietary platform handled demultiplexing, trimming and gene mapping. In its TCRdb copy, this immuneACCESS table keeps in-frame sequences only and misses some clones. Where compared with another copy, unresolved V genes explain less than half of these, and the others have no known cause. The V and J calls and clone size come from that table; D and trimming were worked out from the DNA. Within this sample are roughly 40,000 clones, with roughly nine tenths of them counted one time only. Of the sample, about 2.6% is held by the ten largest clones.

The sequences come from PBMCs, collected from a glioma patient whose treatment included an IDH1 peptide vaccine. The receptor's source is a man between 45 and 60 years old with glioma. The V gene is TRBV9 and the J gene is TRBJ2-3; the central 8 bases match TRBD1. The CDR3 sequence is CASSVVQGDLDTQYF. The bases read TGTGCCAGCAGCGTAGTACAGGGGGACTTGGATACGCAGTATTTT.